Sequencing of this T cell receptor beta chain was carried out in a study of T cells in Graves' hyperthyroidism and ophthalmopathy. RNA transcripts gave rise to amplified TCR beta CDR3 regions. In the first-round RT-PCR of the TCR CDR3, the HTBI primer set was used. One entry per CDR3 protein, called by TCRdb with MiXCR from the multiplex PCR reads. The data contain under 750,000 distinct CDR3 sequences, 18% of them singletons. Overall study results and limits: The authors' 13 V-J model separated ophthalmopathy from stable hyperthyroidism.

The table lists this clonotype with many counts. Its antigen is unidentified. The TCR sequence derives from a woman aged 45-59 years with Graves' hyperthyroidism that later progressed to Graves' ophthalmopathy. The sequenced sample consisted of blood.

The CDR3 here is CASSGSANEQFF. The CDR3 DNA sequence: TGTGCCAGCAGCGGGTCAGCGAATGAGCAGTTCTTC. The chain is built from TRBV11-3 and TRBJ2-1; D remains unclear. V dropped 5 bases and J dropped 7 bases, with 9 bases sitting between them. The germline V gene has CDR1 SGHNT and CDR2 YENEEA. The CDR3 is made up of 12 amino acids.